One T cell receptor beta chain is described in this entry. Its antigen is as yet unknown. Measured with immunoSEQ multiplex PCR; TCRdb has only the in-frame clones, and not every one. The table shows about 110,000 clones, with 90% occurring only once. The sample is drawn from a study of Tregs in tolerant kidney transplant recipients. Overall study context: Related graft donors supplied nonmyeloablative bone marrow transplants, and mixed chimerism was transient. Study-level results: Nucleotide sequences could not be compared across some patients' samples due to primer changes. Biological reproducibility was not directly addressed, but technical replication error appeared minimal. Donor-specific Treg expansion exceeded global Treg expansion in tolerant patients, suggesting antigen drive.

V was clipped by 6 bases and J by 5 bases, with 10 bases between them. CDR3 size: 13 residues. CDR1 is SGHTA and CDR2 is FQGNSA in the germline V gene. The V call is TRBV7-2, the J call TRBJ2-2; D might be TRBD1 (6 bases). This receptor was identified in a human donor who received a combined kidney and bone marrow transplant. The sequenced sample was CD4+ T cells from blood, obtained before the transplant. CDR3 coding DNA: TGTGCCAGCAGGCCAGGGGTTACCGGGGAGCTGTTTTTT. It specifies CASRPGVTGELFF.